The source of this T cell receptor beta chain is a study of cytomegalovirus exposure and HLA in healthy donors. The count of this clone is one. The CDR3 covers 11 residues. Germline V gene sequence: CDR1 SGHKS, CDR2 YYEKEE (reference sequence). The germline V and J ends were trimmed by 1 base and 6 bases, with 4 bases remaining between them. The PCR used 60 Vbeta and 13 Jbeta primers. Produced via immunoSEQ multiplex PCR; TCRdb's table is partial and in-frame only. This table has about 33,000 clones, around half appearing once. The sequencing sample was made of PBMCs. The chain has TRBV5-5 and TRBJ1-2; D is uncertain. The TCR sequence derives from a woman aged 40 to 50 in good health and CMV-seropositive. CDR3 region: CASSLLDGYTF. CDR3 nucleotide sequence: TGTGCCAGCAGCTTGTTAGATGGCTACACCTTC.